The rows below give T cell receptor beta chains drawn from one sample of a study of regulatory dendritic cells for organ transplantation. Produced via immunoSEQ multiplex PCR; TCRdb's table is partial and in-frame only. Seen here are about 21,000 clones, 85% observed once, and the top ten hold just over 0.25%. These receptors' antigens are unknown. Input material: naive CD4+ T cells from blood cultured with dendritic cells. These receptor sequences come from a human donor in good health. Both conserved end residues are trimmed from each CDR3.

v_call cdr3_aa
TRBV5-1 ASSQTTGSYEQY
TRBV6-1 ASSATIETYGYT
TRBV6-5 ASTTGMGTQY
TRBV4-3 ASSQGSHGTIYNEQF
TRBV18 ASSPRTGTQRQTQY
TRBV5-5 ASSRGSRGLQETQY
TRBV6-1 ASRLNRITNYGYT
TRBV25-1 ASSDTSGSYEQY
TRBV5-4 ASSSGDTRGGSPLH
TRBV30 AWSVLANTGELF
TRBV28 ASSSTPPLMNTEAF
TRBV7-2 ASSLAPTASLYGYT
TRBV2 ASSEASEKLF
TRBV6-5 ASSYVPNEKLF
TRBV28 ASRPYQGSSPLH
TRBV4-3 AGPDPQGGFLRETQY
TRBV10-1 ASSEVVGSGRKGSNEQF
TRBV18 ASQAAGNQPQH
TRBV7-2 ASSVGLAGGVGDTQY
TRBV7-8 ASSLVVFAGEGETQY
TRBV7-2 ASSLRGIAGNTIY
TRBV11-3 ASSLRSGAAGELF
TRBV10-3 AISEFQGPNTEAF
TRBV5-1 ASTVSSGRVSEQF
TRBV7-2 ASSSRGRDQPQH
TRBV2 ASSEGNPGLNEQY
TRBV4-3 ASSPFVTSGYTGELF
TRBV15 ATSSAQGSGQPQH
TRBV7-9 ASSSSIATNEKLF
TRBV30 AWSVSPPSYEQY
TRBV5-5 ASDMGGSFSYEQY
TRBV4-2 ASSQEVGSGTYEQY
TRBV7-6 ASSLRQSSYNSPLH
TRBV5-1 ASSVSVPLGYT
TRBV7-8 ASSGMWTQETQY
TRBV18 ASSRTGGGSYGYT
TRBV5-5 ASSSLRLDYGEQF
TRBV7-9 ASSSRTGVRTNTEAF
TRBV27 ASSASGRVERTYEQY
TRBV6-5 ASSYRPGRTDTQY
TRBV30 AWKQGGPEAF
TRBV9 ASSVERGNEQF
TRBV5-1 ASSYRKRESTDTQY
TRBV7-8 ASSLARRTDTQY
TRBV18 ASSLNTGTENEKLF
TRBV2 ASTQTPGLTEAF
TRBV15 ATSRGGRDTEAF
TRBV14 ASSQVSRGSSNEKLF
TRBV25-1 ASSAFSLFEGEQF
TRBV25-1 ASSRDLGGNYGYT
TRBV28 ASRQYRVPYGYT
TRBV9 ASSVDGGGNQPQH
TRBV5-1 ASSLAPGGGGQPQH
TRBV29-1 SVALLDTQY
TRBV5-8 ASSLGTVYNEQF
TRBV27 ASGMAAREQY